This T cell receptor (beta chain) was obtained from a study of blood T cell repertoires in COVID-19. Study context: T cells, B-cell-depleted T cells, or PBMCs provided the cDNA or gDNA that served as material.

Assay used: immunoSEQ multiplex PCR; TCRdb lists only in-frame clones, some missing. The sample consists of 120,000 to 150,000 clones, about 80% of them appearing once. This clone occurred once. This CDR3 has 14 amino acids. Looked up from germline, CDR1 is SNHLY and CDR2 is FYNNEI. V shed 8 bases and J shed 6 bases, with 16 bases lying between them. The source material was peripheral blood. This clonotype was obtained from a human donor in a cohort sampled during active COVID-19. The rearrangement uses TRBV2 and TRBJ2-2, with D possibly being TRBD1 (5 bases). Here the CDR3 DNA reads TGTGCCAGCGGAACGCAGGGATCTTCCGGGGAGCTGTTTTTT. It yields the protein CASGTQGSSGELFF.